The 11 T cell receptor beta chains reported below all come from one sample, sequenced in a study of blood T cells in healthy people across ages. It was with a sample-barcoded 5' primer and a J-beta primer mix that a second PCR of roughly 6 to 12 cycles was run. TCRdb reprocessed the 5' RACE reads with MiXCR, giving one entry per CDR3 protein. The sample lists about 500,000 distinct CDR3 sequences; nearly 25% were seen once. These data were also reused for a study on T cells of mothers and their children.

The sample comprised blood. All receptors come from a boy younger than 18 in good health.

This chain connects TRBV19 to TRBJ2-1; TRBD2 aligns across 8 bases. CDR1 LNHDA and CDR2 SQIVND come from the germline V gene (reference sequence). The CDR3 is made up of 15 amino acids. V shed 8 bases, J shed 1 base, and the junction held 7 bases outside the gene matches. CDR3 DNA sequence: TGTGCCAGTGGGCGTTCTAGCGGGTCCTACAATGAGCAGTTCTTC. Translating it yields CASGRSSGSYNEQFF.

The chain links TRBV5-1 to TRBJ1-2; 10 positions agree with TRBD1. Per germline, CDR1 SGHRS and CDR2 YFSETQ. Germline trimming cut 7 bases from V and 6 bases from J; bases unmatched to any gene: 12. The CDR3 extends over 15 amino acids. The CDR3 region is CASGDDGDRGHGYTF. The CDR3 coding sequence is TGCGCCAGCGGCGACGATGGGGACAGGGGCCATGGCTACACCTTC.

CDR3: CASRRLAGVYEQYF. CDR3 bases: TGTGCCAGCAGGAGACTAGCGGGCGTTTACGAGCAGTACTTC. The genes are TRBV27 and TRBJ2-7, with 10 bases identical to TRBD2. The length of the CDR3 is 14 residues. J lost 4 bases, V lost 6 bases, and 6 bases had no gene match. Germline V CDR1 and CDR2: MNHEY, SMNVEV (reference sequence).

V gene TRBV11-1 combines with J gene TRBJ2-1, with 8 bases lining up with TRBD2. The CDR3 length is 20 residues. J lost 0 bases, V lost 8 bases, and 21 bases had no gene match. Germline V gives CDR1 SGHAT, CDR2 FQDESV (reference sequence). CDR3 in amino acids: CASLVDPGSGGPLSYNEQFF. As DNA, the CDR3 is TGTGCCAGCTTAGTAGATCCTGGGAGCGGGGGCCCCCTCTCCTACAATGAGCAGTTCTTC.

This chain connects TRBV6-2 or TRBV6-3 to TRBJ2-7; 8 bases align to TRBD2. This CDR3 is 13 amino acids long. V dropped 4 bases and J dropped 7; count of bases not matched to a gene: 6. Germline values: CDR1 MNHEY, CDR2 SVGEGT. The CDR3 sequence: CASSSGRAGEQYF. The CDR3, as DNA: TGTGCCAGCAGTTCCGGGAGGGCCGGAGAGCAGTACTTC.

The chain uses TRBV20-1 and TRBJ2-7; TRBD2 matches 8 bases. CDR1 is DFQATT, CDR2 SNEGSKA, per germline (reference sequence). The CDR3 has 14 residues. V dropped 4 bases and J dropped 0; count of bases not matched to a gene: 5. CDR3 region: CSAKRGLDSYEQYF. The CDR3, as DNA: TGCAGTGCTAAAAGGGGACTAGACTCCTACGAGCAGTACTTC.

The chain couples TRBV4-1 to TRBJ1-1; tentative D call: TRBD1 (6 bases). This CDR3 is built from 10 residues. Trimming pared 11 bases from V and 5 bases from J, leaving 9 bases between. Germline CDR1 is MGHRA and CDR2 is YSYEKL. CDR3 DNA: TGCGCCGTCAGGGGAACTGAAGCTTTCTTT. Translated, it gives CAVRGTEAFF.

The gene calls are TRBV15 and TRBJ2-4, with 10 bases lining up with TRBD2. V was clipped by 1 base and J by 0 bases; unmatched bases: 6. There are 18 residues in the CDR3. Germline CDR1 LNHNV, CDR2 YYDKDF (reference sequence). The chain's CDR3 is CATSRGPTSGVAKNIQYF. DNA for the CDR3: TGTGCCACCAGCAGAGGCCCTACTAGCGGGGTAGCCAAAAACATTCAGTACTTC.

V usage is TRBV6-2 or TRBV6-3 and J usage is TRBJ2-1; D ambiguous. CDR1 MNHEY and CDR2 SVGEGT come from the germline V gene. The ends were cut back, 5 bases at V and 10 bases at J, with 15 bases in the middle. The CDR3 extends over 13 amino acids. The CDR3 sequence: CASSLDRTLEQFF. The CDR3 DNA follows: TGTGCCAGCAGTCTCGATCGGACCCTCGAGCAGTTCTTC.

This clonotype was found a few times. The rearrangement joins TRBV6-4 to TRBJ1-6, with 9 bases lining up with TRBD1. The CDR3 has 15 residues. J gave up 6 bases and V 0 bases, and 0 bases lay outside the gene matches. Germline-derived CDR1 and CDR2 are MRHNA and SNTAGT. The CDR3 loop is CASSDSTGGNSPLHF. DNA of the CDR3: TGTGCCAGCAGTGACTCGACAGGGGGTAATTCACCCCTCCACTTT.

This clonotype has just a few counts. This chain connects TRBV20-1 to TRBJ2-7; D is unclear. V was clipped by 6 bases and J by 4 bases, with 10 bases between them. There are 11 residues in the CDR3. The germline gives CDR1 DFQATT, CDR2 SNEGSKA (reference sequence). DNA of the CDR3: TGCAGTGCCGGGCTGCTATACGAGCAGTACTTC. It codes for CSAGLLYEQYF.